The rows below give T cell receptor beta chains drawn from one sample of a study of OX40 agonist ivuxolimab in advanced cancers. The table came from immunoSEQ multiplex PCR; TCRdb's copy has only in-frame clones and leaves some out. The sample lists about 50,000 clones, roughly 89% occurring once. The starting material was CD4+ or CD8+ T cells sorted from blood, obtained in a trial of the OX40 agonist ivuxolimab. The receptor source for this set is an adult with an advanced solid tumor such as melanoma, head and neck, liver or kidney cancer. Each CDR3 is given with its conserved first and last residue. The D gene is left open where the match is weak. The size field is filled for only some rows; it gives once, few, many or a size class.

j_gene: TRBJ1-3
d_gene: -
abundance: -
len: 15
v_gene: TRBV11-2
CDR3nt: TGTGCCAGCAGCTTAGATTCCAGGGCCGGAAACACCATATATTTT
CDR3aa: CASSLDSRAGNTIYF

j_gene: TRBJ1-2
d_gene: -
abundance: -
len: 12
v_gene: TRBV30
CDR3nt: TGTGCCTGGAACCTCGTGGGGTATGGCTACACCTTC
CDR3aa: CAWNLVGYGYTF

j_gene: TRBJ2-7
d_gene: -
abundance: -
len: 15
v_gene: TRBV27
CDR3nt: TGTGCCAGCAGTTCCCCCCGAGGGGGAGGCGACGAGCAGTACTTC
CDR3aa: CASSSPRGGGDEQYF

j_gene: TRBJ2-1
d_gene: TRBD2
abundance: -
len: 16
v_gene: TRBV7-3
CDR3nt: TGTGCCAGCAGCTTAAATGGACTAGCGGGTACGGATGAGCAGTTCTTC
CDR3aa: CASSLNGLAGTDEQFF

j_gene: TRBJ1-2
d_gene: -
abundance: -
len: 16
v_gene: TRBV19
CDR3nt: TGTGCCAGTAGAACCACCGGGACGGGAAATAACTATGGCTACACCTTC
CDR3aa: CASRTTGTGNNYGYTF

j_gene: TRBJ1-6
d_gene: -
abundance: -
len: 15
v_gene: TRBV6-1
CDR3nt: TGTGCCAGCAGTGAAGGTGGCTTGAATGATTCACCCCTCCACTTT
CDR3aa: CASSEGGLNDSPLHF

j_gene: TRBJ2-2
d_gene: TRBD2
abundance: -
len: 16
v_gene: TRBV7-2
CDR3nt: TGTGCCAGCAGCTTAGAGGGGACTAGGAACACCGGGGAGCTGTTTTTT
CDR3aa: CASSLEGTRNTGELFF

j_gene: TRBJ2-1
d_gene: -
abundance: -
len: 16
v_gene: TRBV25-1
CDR3nt: TGTGCCAGCAGTGAACTGTCTGGGGGATCCTACAATGAGCAGTTCTTC
CDR3aa: CASSELSGGSYNEQFF

j_gene: TRBJ1-2
d_gene: -
abundance: -
len: 14
v_gene: TRBV19
CDR3nt: TGTGCCAGTAGTATCAGGCAGGGGAGGCTTGGCTACACCTTC
CDR3aa: CASSIRQGRLGYTF

j_gene: TRBJ2-3
d_gene: -
abundance: -
len: 13
v_gene: TRBV2
CDR3nt: TGTGCCAGCAGTCCCCCTTGGGAGGATACGCAGTATTTT
CDR3aa: CASSPPWEDTQYF

j_gene: TRBJ2-1
d_gene: -
abundance: -
len: 15
v_gene: TRBV19
CDR3nt: TGTGCCAGTACCGACACAGGTTCCCGCGCGGGTGAGCAGTTCTTC
CDR3aa: CASTDTGSRAGEQFF

j_gene: TRBJ2-7
d_gene: TRBD2
abundance: once
len: 13
v_gene: TRBV11-2
CDR3nt: TGTGCCAGCAGCTCCAGCGGGAGGTACGAGCAGTACTTC
CDR3aa: CASSSSGRYEQYF

j_gene: TRBJ1-2
d_gene: -
abundance: -
len: 14
v_gene: TRBV11-2
CDR3nt: TGTGCCAGCAGCTTGGCCCAGACCTCCACTGGCTACACCTTC
CDR3aa: CASSLAQTSTGYTF

j_gene: TRBJ1-1
d_gene: -
abundance: few
len: 12
v_gene: TRBV29-1
CDR3nt: TGCAGCGGAACAGAGGTTGGGCCTGAAGCTTTCTTT
CDR3aa: CSGTEVGPEAFF

j_gene: TRBJ2-7
d_gene: TRBD1
abundance: -
len: 14
v_gene: TRBV10-1
CDR3nt: TGCGCCAGCAGTGAGAGCGGGACAGGGCCAGAGCAGTACTTC
CDR3aa: CASSESGTGPEQYF

j_gene: TRBJ2-2
d_gene: -
abundance: -
len: 15
v_gene: TRBV14
CDR3nt: TGTGCCAGCAGCCAAGGTGTTCAGTTCACCGGGGAGCTGTTTTTT
CDR3aa: CASSQGVQFTGELFF

j_gene: TRBJ1-1
d_gene: -
abundance: -
len: 12
v_gene: TRBV18
CDR3nt: TGTGCCAGCTGTAGGGGAAACACTGAAGCTTTCTTT
CDR3aa: CASCRGNTEAFF

j_gene: TRBJ1-6
d_gene: -
abundance: -
len: 14
v_gene: TRBV7-2
CDR3nt: TGTGCCAGCAGCTTAGATAGGGGGAATTCACCCCTCCACTTT
CDR3aa: CASSLDRGNSPLHF

j_gene: TRBJ1-3
d_gene: -
abundance: once
len: 12
v_gene: TRBV2
CDR3nt: TGTGCCAGCAGCACCCAGGGAAACACCATATATTTT
CDR3aa: CASSTQGNTIYF

j_gene: TRBJ1-6
d_gene: -
abundance: -
len: 15
v_gene: TRBV27
CDR3nt: TGTGCCAGCAGTTTAGGACGGGCGAGGAATTCACCCCTCCACTTT
CDR3aa: CASSLGRARNSPLHF

j_gene: TRBJ2-4
d_gene: TRBD1
abundance: -
len: 15
v_gene: TRBV23-1
CDR3nt: TGCGCCAGCAGTCAATCCGACAGGGGGCTAAACATTCAGTACTTC
CDR3aa: CASSQSDRGLNIQYF

j_gene: TRBJ1-2
d_gene: -
abundance: -
len: 13
v_gene: TRBV9
CDR3nt: TGTGCCAGCAGCGCCGGACAGACAAGCGGCTACACCTTC
CDR3aa: CASSAGQTSGYTF

j_gene: TRBJ1-5
d_gene: TRBD1
abundance: -
len: 14
v_gene: TRBV28
CDR3nt: TGTGCCAGCAGTGTAACAGGGGGCAATCAGCCCCAGCATTTT
CDR3aa: CASSVTGGNQPQHF

j_gene: TRBJ1-6
d_gene: TRBD1
abundance: -
len: 17
v_gene: TRBV11-2
CDR3nt: TGTGCCAGCAGCTCTCGGGACAGAAGCTCCTATAATTCACCCCTCCACTTT
CDR3aa: CASSSRDRSSYNSPLHF

j_gene: TRBJ2-3
d_gene: -
abundance: -
len: 15
v_gene: TRBV7-2
CDR3nt: TGTGCCAGCTCTTCAAGCGGAACTAGCACAGATACGCAGTATTTT
CDR3aa: CASSSSGTSTDTQYF

j_gene: TRBJ2-1
d_gene: TRBD2
abundance: -
len: 15
v_gene: TRBV5-6
CDR3nt: TGTGCCAGCAGCTGGGGACTAGGGGGGTACAATGAGCAGTTCTTC
CDR3aa: CASSWGLGGYNEQFF

j_gene: TRBJ2-2
d_gene: TRBD2
abundance: -
len: 15
v_gene: TRBV27
CDR3nt: TGTGCCAGCAGTAAGCGGGGGGGAGGCACCGGGGAGCTGTTTTTT
CDR3aa: CASSKRGGGTGELFF

j_gene: TRBJ2-1
d_gene: TRBD1
abundance: -
len: 16
v_gene: TRBV6-1
CDR3nt: TGTGCCAGCAGTGAGACCTTCGGGACAGTTCCTCATGAGCAGTTCTTC
CDR3aa: CASSETFGTVPHEQFF

j_gene: TRBJ1-2
d_gene: -
abundance: -
len: 15
v_gene: TRBV7-2
CDR3nt: TGTGCCAGCAGTCCAATGCGGGGATCTAACTATGGCTACACCTTC
CDR3aa: CASSPMRGSNYGYTF

j_gene: TRBJ2-3
d_gene: -
abundance: -
len: 14
v_gene: TRBV19
CDR3nt: TGTGCCAGTAGTTTCGGACGGAGCACAGATACGCAGTATTTT
CDR3aa: CASSFGRSTDTQYF

j_gene: TRBJ1-1
d_gene: -
abundance: few
len: 12
v_gene: TRBV11-2
CDR3nt: TGTGCCAGCAGCTTTATCGAGGGCGAAGCTTTCTTT
CDR3aa: CASSFIEGEAFF

j_gene: TRBJ1-1
d_gene: -
abundance: -
len: 12
v_gene: TRBV30
CDR3nt: TGTGCCTCGGACCCTTGGGACACTGAAGCTTTCTTT
CDR3aa: CASDPWDTEAFF

j_gene: TRBJ1-1
d_gene: TRBD1
abundance: -
len: 13
v_gene: TRBV30
CDR3nt: TGTGCCTGGAGTAGACAGGGTTTAACTGAAGCTTTCTTT
CDR3aa: CAWSRQGLTEAFF

j_gene: TRBJ1-2
d_gene: -
abundance: -
len: 14
v_gene: TRBV10-3
CDR3nt: TGTGCCATCAGTGAGTCAGGCGGTTCTTATGGCTACACCTTC
CDR3aa: CAISESGGSYGYTF

j_gene: TRBJ1-2
d_gene: -
abundance: -
len: 19
v_gene: TRBV5-6
CDR3nt: TGTGCCAGCAGCTCGAGGGGGAGATGGACAGTGAATTTCAACTATGGCTACACCTTC
CDR3aa: CASSSRGRWTVNFNYGYTF

j_gene: TRBJ1-6
d_gene: -
abundance: -
len: 13
v_gene: TRBV14
CDR3nt: TGTGCCAGCAGCCAATCCTATAATTCACCCCTCCACTTT
CDR3aa: CASSQSYNSPLHF

j_gene: TRBJ2-1
d_gene: -
abundance: -
len: 13
v_gene: TRBV10-3
CDR3nt: TGTGCCACCCGGGACGGAGCCTACAATGAGCAGTTCTTC
CDR3aa: CATRDGAYNEQFF

j_gene: TRBJ1-5
d_gene: -
abundance: -
len: 15
v_gene: TRBV2
CDR3nt: TGTGCCAGCAGTGAGAACGGACGGGGCAATCAGCCCCAGCATTTT
CDR3aa: CASSENGRGNQPQHF